This TCR beta chain is drawn from a study of blood T cell repertoires in COVID-19. The assay was immunoSEQ multiplex PCR, and TCRdb's table has in-frame clones only and misses some. Of 200,000 to 300,000 clones detected, around 89% appear once; the ten largest clones hold 0.9% to 1%. Germline loops: CDR1 LGHNA, CDR2 YSLEER. The CDR3 is 15 residues long. The V end was cut by 1 base, the J end by 8 bases, with 14 bases between. The sequence derives from a woman between 35 and 50 years old who had recovered from COVID-19. V gene TRBV4-3 combines with J gene TRBJ1-4, with D possibly matching TRBD1 (6 bases). The sequenced material came from peripheral blood. CDR3 sequence (DNA): TGCGCCAGCAGCCAAGTACGGGGGGCGGGCGAAAAACTGTTTTTT. It encodes CASSQVRGAGEKLFF.